This entry is about one TCR beta chain. No antigen is known for it. Prepared TCR beta cDNA libraries contained unique molecular identifiers. It was from roughly 1.1 to 9.2 million T cells that approximately 500,000 cDNA molecules came. Using its own MiXCR run on the PCR reads, TCRdb lists one record per CDR3 protein. The sample has roughly 570,000 distinct CDR3 sequences; about a third are singletons. The CDR3 sequence is 12 residues long. V lost 2 bases, J lost 10 bases, and 11 bases lay in between. The germline gives CDR1 SGHDT, CDR2 YYEEEE. This sample was taken from a study of post-analysis software for immune sequencing data. About the study: Relapsing-remitting, secondary progressive and progressive-relapsing forms of multiple sclerosis all featured among disease courses. Regarding the study as a whole: People with multiple sclerosis had a significantly lower normalized Chao1 diversity than controls did. Patients used a few TRBV segments, including TRBV5-6, TRBV5-1 and TRBV20-1, more often than controls. When the samples were clustered directly with F measure, those that had been prepared in the same batch showed strong co-clustering.

The V gene is TRBV5-6, the J gene TRBJ2-3, with D perhaps being TRBD1 or TRBD2 (5 bases each). Specimen: blood. The sequence was obtained from a girl younger than 18 with multiple sclerosis. DNA for the CDR3: TGTGCCAGCAGCTTCTCGGGACCCTCGCAGTATTTT. This sequence encodes CASSFSGPSQYF. Variable domain in full (rest from reference TRBV5-6 and TRBJ2-3): DAGVTQSPTHLIKTRGQQVTLRCSPKSGHDTVSWYQQALGQGPQFIFQYYEEEERQRGNFPDRFSGHQFPNYSSELNVNALLLGDSALYLCASSFSGPSQYFGPGTRLTVL.